This T cell receptor (beta chain) originates from a study of CD8 T cells in ankylosing spondylitis. Study-wide results and limits: Disease-linked clones displayed a CD8+ phenotype and appeared relatively rarely in peripheral blood. A motif of 7 to 9 highly homologous TCR beta variants was seen as apparently characteristic of ankylosing spondylitis blood. According to the report, clones linked to the disease were significantly enriched in matched synovial fluid samples taken from ankylosing spondylitis patients.

The sample holds many counts of this clonotype. Its antigen remains unidentified. The germline V and J ends were trimmed by 0 bases and 0 bases, with 9 bases remaining between them. Germline CDR1 reads SGHRS; CDR2 reads YFSETQ. The CDR3 consists of 15 residues. It was by quantitative 5'-RACE with molecular barcodes that TCR beta libraries were made. TCRdb re-called the 5' RACE reads through MiXCR, storing one row per CDR3 protein. The repertoire holds about 340,000 distinct CDR3 sequences, with 14% to 15% as singletons. The clonotype originates from a male donor with ankylosing spondylitis or in good health (not recorded which). Sequencing used blood, either unsorted or a sorted T cell fraction (not recorded which). This rearrangement joins TRBV5-1 to TRBJ1-1; no clear D gene. This CDR3 is CASSLEGGVNTEAFF. As DNA, the CDR3 is TGCGCCAGCAGCTTGGAGGGTGGGGTGAACACTGAAGCTTTCTTT.